The next 18 T cell receptor beta chains were all read from a single sample in a study of T cell repertoires in cytomegalovirus infection. From the reads, TCRdb called clonotypes with MiXCR, one entry per CDR3 protein. The profile shows 250,000 to 400,000 distinct CDR3 sequences, approximately 25% of them singletons. What these receptors recognize is not known. The sequenced sample was cultured PBMCs, obtained from culture after CMV antigen stimulation. These receptors were taken from a human donor in good health (CMV status not recorded). Some clones in this sample may be carry-over from other donors' samples.

The chain has TRBV7-6 and TRBJ2-7; 9 bases align to TRBD2. The CDR3 is 18 amino acids. The germline V gene encodes CDR1 SGHVS and CDR2 FNYEAQ. After removal of 4 bases from V and 5 bases from J, the junction contained 18 bases not matched to a gene. The CDR3 coding sequence is TGTGCCAGCAGCTCCGGGGGCTGGCGGGAGGGCCGAGACCACGAGCAGTACTTC. Residues: CASSSGGWREGRDHEQYF.

This clonotype came up many times. The chain couples TRBV7-8 to TRBJ1-2; D possibly corresponds to TRBD1 (6 bases). Germline lookup yields CDR1 SGHVS and CDR2 FQNEAQ. The CDR3 sequence is 15 residues long. Trimming left V 5 bases short and J 2 bases short, with 15 bases between. The CDR3 bases are TGTGCCAGCAGCCCAGGGGCAGCGGGGAACTATGGCTACACCTTC. Its protein product is CASSPGAAGNYGYTF.

This clonotype was seen repeatedly, ten times or more. The CDR3 nucleotides are TGTGCCAGCAGCCCCGGTGGACGGTCCAGAGAAAAACTGTTTTTT. It codes for CASSPGGRSREKLFF. The V gene is TRBV7-2, the J gene TRBJ1-4, with no clear D. The CDR3 contains 15 residues. Trimming removed 5 bases from V and 8 bases from J, with 18 bases in between. Germline CDR1 reads SGHTA; CDR2 reads FQGNSA.

V gene TRBV30 combines with J gene TRBJ1-5; D ambiguous. Trimming shortened V by 7 bases and J by 5 bases, and 15 bases separated the two germline ends. This CDR3 has 13 amino acids. Germline V CDR1 and CDR2: GTSNPN, SVGIG (reference sequence). Here the CDR3 reads CALSRGRDQPQHF. The CDR3 DNA sequence: TGTGCCTTATCCCGCGGCAGAGATCAGCCCCAGCATTTT.

The chain is built from TRBV6-6 and TRBJ1-5; D remains ambiguous. Per the germline V gene, CDR1 is MNHNY and CDR2 is SVGAGI (reference sequence). The CDR3 spans 12 residues. The CDR3 protein is CGTSELGQPQHF. The CDR3 bases are TGTGGGACTTCGGAGCTGGGGCAGCCCCAGCATTTT.

In this sample, this clonotype turned up a few times. The chain joins TRBV6-6 to TRBJ1-6; 7 nucleotides match TRBD1. Germline assignment: CDR1 MNHNY and CDR2 SVGAGI (reference sequence). The CDR3 spans 14 residues. V lost 6 bases, J lost 6 bases, and 5 bases stayed unmatched. This CDR3 is CASRNRGGNSPLHF. The DNA for the CDR3 is TGTGCCAGCAGAAACAGGGGAGGTAATTCACCCCTCCACTTT.

This clonotype was counted between two and nine times. Here the CDR3 reads CAISVGTGYYGYTF. The CDR3 coding sequence is TGTGCCATCAGCGTCGGGACAGGGTACTATGGCTACACCTTC. The V gene is TRBV10-3, the J gene TRBJ1-2; 9 nucleotides agree with TRBD1. Unmatched junction bases numbered 5, after V lost 6 bases and J lost 3 bases. The CDR3 has 14 residues. Germline V gene sequence: CDR1 ENHRY, CDR2 SYGVKD.

The chain employs TRBV19 and TRBJ2-1, with D perhaps matching TRBD1 or TRBD2 (5 bases each). This CDR3 region has 15 residues. V was cut by 3 bases and J by 5 bases, with 14 bases left in between. The germline gives CDR1 LNHDA, CDR2 SQIVND (reference sequence). CDR3 protein: CASSILATGHNEQFF. In DNA form, the CDR3 reads TGTGCCAGTAGTATTCTAGCCACGGGACACAATGAGCAGTTCTTC.

J is TRBJ1-6 and V is TRBV7-9, with D tentatively TRBD1 (5 bases). This CDR3 spans 15 amino acids. V lost 5 bases and J 9 bases, leaving 17 bases between the germline ends. CDR1 is SEHNR, CDR2 FQNEAQ, per germline (reference sequence). The CDR3 here is CASSEGRRAPSPLHF. The CDR3 DNA reads as TGTGCCAGCAGCGAGGGACGCAGGGCCCCTTCACCCCTCCACTTT. Full variable domain (remainder filled in from reference TRBV7-9 and TRBJ1-6): DTGVSQNPRHKITKRGQNVTFRCDPISEHNRLYWYRQTLGQGPEFLTYFQNEAQLEKSRLLSDRFSAERPKGSFSTLEIQRTEQGDSAMYLCASSEGRRAPSPLHFGNGTRLTVT.

V is TRBV29-1 and J is TRBJ2-3, with D unresolved. The CDR3 length is 12 residues. Trimming took 1 base from V and 3 from J, leaving 5 bases between them. Per the germline V gene, CDR1 is SQVTM and CDR2 is ANQGSEA. The chain's CDR3 is CSVEVGTDTQYF. In DNA, the CDR3 is TGCAGCGTTGAAGTAGGTACAGATACGCAGTATTTT.

CDR3: CASSEDGITDTQYF. CDR3 in DNA: TGTGCCAGCAGTGAGGACGGGATCACAGATACGCAGTATTTT. V is TRBV28 and J is TRBJ2-3, with a weak D call TRBD2 (5 bases). V was shortened by 5 bases and J by 2 bases, with 11 bases between the two germline ends. The germline V gene has CDR1 MDHEN and CDR2 SYDVKM. The CDR3 extends over 14 amino acids.

V gene TRBV7-2 combines with J gene TRBJ2-1; 11 bases fit TRBD1. This CDR3 has 18 residues. The germline V gene has CDR1 SGHTA and CDR2 FQGNSA. Trimming at V came to 3 bases and at J to 0 bases, leaving 7 bases not matched to a gene. The DNA of the CDR3 is TGTGCCAGCAGCTTGGACAGGGGGCTGTCAAGCTCCTACAATGAGCAGTTCTTC. Translating it yields CASSLDRGLSSSYNEQFF. Based on the CDR3 plus reference TRBV7-2 and TRBJ2-1, the full variable domain is GAGVSQSPSNKVTEKGKDVELRCDPISGHTALYWYRQSLGQGLEFLIYFQGNSAPDKSGLPSDRFSAERTGGSVSTLTIQRTQQEDSAVYLCASSLDRGLSSSYNEQFFGPGTRLTVL.

The genes are TRBV9 and TRBJ1-2; D gene uncertain. The CDR3 is 15 amino acids. The germline CDR1 and CDR2 sequences are SGDLS and YYNGEE. Trimming shortened V by 0 bases and J by 2 bases, and 11 bases separated the two germline ends. CDR3 in DNA: TGTGCCAGCAGCGTAGTTACACCCTCAAACTATGGCTACACCTTC. Amino acid sequence: CASSVVTPSNYGYTF.

This clonotype was counted only a few times. The J gene is TRBJ1-6, the V gene TRBV3-1; D unclear. This CDR3 region has 15 residues. Germline CDR1 and CDR2: LGHDT and YNNKEL (reference sequence). V shed 1 base and J shed 5 bases, with 9 bases lying between them. The CDR3 region has the DNA TGTGCCAGCAGCCAAGGCGTCAGCAATAATTCACCCCTCCACTTT. As protein: CASSQGVSNNSPLHF.

The chain recombines TRBV7-4 with TRBJ2-7, with 8 nucleotides matching TRBD1. The CDR3 spans 14 residues. Germline trimming cut 3 bases from V and 0 bases from J; bases unmatched to any gene: 1. Germline lookup yields CDR1 SGHVT and CDR2 SQSDAQ. In DNA, the CDR3 is TGTGCCAGCAGCTTGGGGACAGGCTCCTACGAGCAGTACGTC. This sequence encodes CASSLGTGSYEQYV.

This clonotype has just a few counts. This rearrangement joins TRBV28 to TRBJ2-7, with 12 bases fitting TRBD1. CDR3 size: 14 residues. The germline V gene has CDR1 MDHEN and CDR2 SYDVKM. After removal of 6 bases from V and 6 bases from J, the junction contained 6 bases not matched to a gene. CDR3 loop: CASRLGQGAGEQYF. The CDR3 coding sequence is TGTGCCAGCAGGTTGGGACAGGGGGCCGGCGAGCAGTACTTC.

This clonotype appeared once. This chain uses TRBV3-1 with TRBJ2-1; TRBD2 matches at 10 bases. J gave up 9 bases and V 6 bases, and 14 bases lay outside the gene matches. Per germline, CDR1 LGHDT and CDR2 YNNKEL (reference sequence). The CDR3 consists of 16 residues. This CDR3 is CASSEGLAANAGEQFF. CDR3 coding DNA: TGTGCCAGCAGTGAAGGACTAGCGGCAAACGCGGGTGAGCAGTTCTTC.

This clonotype was detected only a few times. The chain joins TRBV7-2 to TRBJ1-1; D possibly corresponds to TRBD1 (5 bases). The length of the CDR3 is 14 residues. V gave up 2 bases and J gave up 3 bases, with 10 bases separating them. Germline-derived CDR1 and CDR2 are SGHTA and FQGNSA. CDR3 DNA sequence: TGTGCCAGCAGCTTACGCAGGGTAGACACTGAAGCTTTCTTT. Translation: CASSLRRVDTEAFF.